This T cell receptor (beta chain) was retrieved from a study of neurological immune-mediated disorders. Study results and limitations: Association with the multiple sclerosis repertoire cluster was not found for any clinical or MRI feature. No CDR3 amino acid sequences recurred among expanded clones across subjects, suggesting private repertoires in all groups.

TCRdb reanalysed the 5' RACE reads using MiXCR and keeps one entry per CDR3 protein. Altogether 84,000 or so distinct CDR3 sequences are present, 4.3% being singletons, with the ten largest covering 5% to 6%. The time point: longitudinal time-point 3. This clonotype was detected ten times or more. The target antigen is unknown. Germline-derived CDR1 and CDR2 are LGHDT and YNNKEL (reference sequence). There are 13 residues in the CDR3. V was clipped by 4 bases and J by 4 bases, with 11 bases between them. The chain joins TRBV3-1 to TRBJ2-7; no clear D. The clonotype was recovered from a woman in her sixties or seventies with multiple sclerosis. Sequencing was done on a sample of PBMCs. The CDR3 nucleotides are TGTGCCAGCAGCCGGACCGTGGCATACGAGCAGTACTTC. Translation: CASSRTVAYEQYF.